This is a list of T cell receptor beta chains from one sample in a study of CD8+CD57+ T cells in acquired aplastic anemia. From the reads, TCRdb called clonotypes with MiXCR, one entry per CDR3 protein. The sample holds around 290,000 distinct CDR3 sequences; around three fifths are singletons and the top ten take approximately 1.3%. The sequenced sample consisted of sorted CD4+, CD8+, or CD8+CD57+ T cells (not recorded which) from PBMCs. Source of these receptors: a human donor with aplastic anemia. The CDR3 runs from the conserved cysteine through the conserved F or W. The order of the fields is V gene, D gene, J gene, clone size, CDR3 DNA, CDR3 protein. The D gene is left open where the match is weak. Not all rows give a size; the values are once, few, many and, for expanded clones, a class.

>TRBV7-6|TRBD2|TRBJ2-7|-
TGTGCCAGCAGCTTAGCGGCGGGGGGGCGGGGAGAGCGGTACTTC
CASSLAAGGRGERYF
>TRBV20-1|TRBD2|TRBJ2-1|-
TGCAGTGCTGGAAAAAGCGGGGCAATCGATGAGCAGTTCTTC
CSAGKSGAIDEQFF
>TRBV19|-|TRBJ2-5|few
TGTGCCAGCAGCCCGGGGAGTATGGAGACCCAGTACTTC
CASSPGSMETQYF
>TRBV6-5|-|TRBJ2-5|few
TGTGCCAGCAGTTACAGGAAGTCGGAGACCCAGTACTTC
CASSYRKSETQYF
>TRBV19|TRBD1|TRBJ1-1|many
TGTGCCAGTAGCGACAGGGGGATCGCTGAAGCTTTCTTT
CASSDRGIAEAFF
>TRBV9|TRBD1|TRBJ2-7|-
TGTGCCAGCAGCGCGACAGGGTCTGCCTACGAGCAGTACTTC
CASSATGSAYEQYF
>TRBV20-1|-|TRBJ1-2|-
TGCAGTGCTATAGACTTAGTTGGGAACTATGGCTACACCTTC
CSAIDLVGNYGYTF
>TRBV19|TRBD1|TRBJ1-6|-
TGTGCCAGTAGTATAACGTGGACAGGGGGATATTCACCCCTCCACTTT
CASSITWTGGYSPLHF
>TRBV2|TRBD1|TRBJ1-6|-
TGTTCCAGCAGTGTAGGAGACAGGGAAAATTCACCCCTCCACTTT
CSSSVGDRENSPLHF
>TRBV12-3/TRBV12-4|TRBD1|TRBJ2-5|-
TGTGCCAGCAGTTTCAGACAGGGCCTCCAAGAGACCCAGTACTTC
CASSFRQGLQETQYF
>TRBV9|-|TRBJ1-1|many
TGTGCCAGCAGCGTAGATTGGGGAGGCACTGAAGCTTTCTTT
CASSVDWGGTEAFF
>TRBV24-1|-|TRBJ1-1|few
TGTGCCACCACTTCGACACAGGGCGCTGAAGCTTTCTTT
CATTSTQGAEAFF
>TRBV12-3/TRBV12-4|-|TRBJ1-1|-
TGTGCCAGCAGCCCCGCCTCAGACACTGAAGCTTTCTTT
CASSPASDTEAFF
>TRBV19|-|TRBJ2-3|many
TGTGCCAGTAGGGGGGAAAGCACAGATACGCAGTATTTT
CASRGESTDTQYF
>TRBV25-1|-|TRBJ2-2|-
TGTGCCAGCAGACTCCCTTGGGGGGAGCTGTTTTTT
CASRLPWGELFF
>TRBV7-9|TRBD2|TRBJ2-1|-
TGTGCCAGCAGCTCAGTCACAAGACTAGCGGGGACGCAGTTCTTC
CASSSVTRLAGTQFF
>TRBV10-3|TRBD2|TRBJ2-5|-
TGTGCCATCAGTGTAGGACTAGCGGGAGGAGAGACCCAGTACTTC
CAISVGLAGGETQYF
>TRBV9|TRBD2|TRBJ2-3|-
TGTGCCAGCAGCGTAGTAGCGGGAGCCTACAATGAGCAGTATTTT
CASSVVAGAYNEQYF
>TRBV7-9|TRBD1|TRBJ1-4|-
TGTGCCAGCAGCTTCCCCGGGACAGCGAATGAAAAACTGTTTTTT
CASSFPGTANEKLFF
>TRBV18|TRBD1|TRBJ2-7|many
TGTGCCAGCTCACCCCTAGGACAGGGGGCTTACGAGCAGTACTTC
CASSPLGQGAYEQYF
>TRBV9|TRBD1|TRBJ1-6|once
TGTGCCAGCAGCGCCACAGGGGGCGGTTCACCCCTCCACTTT
CASSATGGGSPLHF
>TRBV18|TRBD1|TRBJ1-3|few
TGTGCCAGCTCAAGGGACAGGGGGCCTGGAAACACCATATATTTT
CASSRDRGPGNTIYF
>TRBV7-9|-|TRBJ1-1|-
TGTGCCAGCATGCGGAACACTGAAGCTTTCTTT
CASMRNTEAFF
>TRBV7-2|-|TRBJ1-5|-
TGTGCCAGCAGCTTAGGCGGGGCAGGGACAAGCAATCAGCCCCAGCATTTT
CASSLGGAGTSNQPQHF
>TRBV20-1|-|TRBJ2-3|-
TGCAGTGCTCCTAACCGGGAAACCACCACAGATACGCAGTATTTT
CSAPNRETTTDTQYF
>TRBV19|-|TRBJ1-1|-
TGTGCCAGTAGTATTTCCCAGTGGGAAGCTTTCTTT
CASSISQWEAFF
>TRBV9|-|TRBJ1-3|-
TGTGCCAGCAGCGCCCGGACTAGCGGTCGCGGAAACACCATATATTTT
CASSARTSGRGNTIYF
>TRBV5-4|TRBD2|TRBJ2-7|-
TGTGCCAGCAGCAAAAGCGGGGGGGCGGGCTACGAGCAGTACTTC
CASSKSGGAGYEQYF
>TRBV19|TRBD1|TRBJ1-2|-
TGTGCCAGTAGTATATTCGTGGGGACAGGGAAGAGCTATGGCTACACCTTC
CASSIFVGTGKSYGYTF